This T cell receptor (beta chain) was captured in a study of cytomegalovirus exposure and HLA in healthy donors (TCRdb year 2017). Context from the whole study: A later analysis indicated that the 100 to 150 validation repertoires were generated on the platform also employed for the roughly 720 repertoires of the first cohort. The study was designed to test whether signatures of past pathogen exposure could be identified by cataloging public T cell receptors. Besides the first cohort of approximately 710 subjects, a separate validation cohort made up of 120 or so different subjects was used. To predict cytomegalovirus infection status, the study combined high-throughput TCR immunosequencing, statistical association of individual TCRs with disease status, and machine learning.

What the study reported, not specific to this receptor: A later analysis lacked HLA typing for the validation cohort, so it scored co-occurrence in that cohort across all 120 repertoires. In vitro tests confirmed that three of the cytomegalovirus-associated TCR beta chains recognize cytomegalovirus antigens. Cytomegalovirus status was reported to be diagnosed by the classifier with high specificity and sensitivity in both the original and validation cohorts. The study listed 150 to 200 TCR beta chains as associated with cytomegalovirus. The authors suggested that the approach could potentially be extended to other disease states and immunological phenotypes. Of the cluster scores, 94% were above 0 in a later analysis, which found that TCRs clustered in the first cohort also tended to co-occur in the approximately 130 validation repertoires. While some public TCRs were present in many individuals, most TCR sequences turned up only very rarely across donors.

Library construction relied on the immunoSEQ multiplex PCR assay. The study's processing was this. A statistical classification framework was developed to diagnose cytomegalovirus status using the catalog of TCR beta chain sequences. TCRdb carries this immuneACCESS record with in-frame sequences only. Its versions omit some clonotypes, under half of them owing to an unresolved V gene in the studies checked, with the rest unexplained. The DNA was the basis for D and trimming; V, J and clone size are from that table. The sample includes 90,000 to 150,000 clones, with around nine tenths observed a single time. The ten largest account for about 6% of the sample. As for this clone: What this receptor recognizes is not known. Qualities for individual bases were not recorded, and no much larger clone is one base off.

The donors were included in the validation cohort of around 120 subjects, a group kept apart from the approximately 670-subject first cohort. For this chain, trimming is 4 bases at the V end and 6 bases at the J end, and the number of junction bases without a gene match is 10. CDR3 length: 15 amino acids, cysteine to phenylalanine. The read is trimmed to its CDR3 DNA, 45 bases read in frame from base 1. Based on the germline V gene, the CDR1 and CDR2 sequences are SGHVS and FNYEAQ. The TCR was taken from a woman younger than 30 in good health and CMV-seropositive. The sequenced material came from PBMCs. The chain joins TRBV7-6 to TRBJ1-1; TRBD1 matches 8 bases in the middle. The nucleotide sequence is given as TGTGCCAGCAGCTCAACAGGGGGGCCATCCGCTGAAGCTTTCTTT. Its coded protein is CASSSTGGPSAEAFF.